Below, one T cell receptor beta chain is given with its context. These data belong to a study of T cells and Merkel cell carcinoma outcomes. Profiled with immunoSEQ multiplex PCR; TCRdb holds only in-frame clones, not every one. The data hold about 2,000 clones, with 92% observed a single time. This CDR3 has 15 residues. Germline assignment: CDR1 KGHSH and CDR2 LQKENI. Trimming cost V 1 base and J 8 bases, with 15 bases left between them. Sequenced sample: tumor tissue from Merkel cell carcinoma. The TCR originated in a human donor with Merkel cell carcinoma. This chain joins TRBV18 and TRBJ2-1; D is tentatively TRBD1 or TRBD2 (5 bases each). DNA for the CDR3: TGTGCCAGCTCACCACTCCCGGTAGGGGACCATGAGCAGTTCTTC. Its translation is CASSPLPVGDHEQFF.